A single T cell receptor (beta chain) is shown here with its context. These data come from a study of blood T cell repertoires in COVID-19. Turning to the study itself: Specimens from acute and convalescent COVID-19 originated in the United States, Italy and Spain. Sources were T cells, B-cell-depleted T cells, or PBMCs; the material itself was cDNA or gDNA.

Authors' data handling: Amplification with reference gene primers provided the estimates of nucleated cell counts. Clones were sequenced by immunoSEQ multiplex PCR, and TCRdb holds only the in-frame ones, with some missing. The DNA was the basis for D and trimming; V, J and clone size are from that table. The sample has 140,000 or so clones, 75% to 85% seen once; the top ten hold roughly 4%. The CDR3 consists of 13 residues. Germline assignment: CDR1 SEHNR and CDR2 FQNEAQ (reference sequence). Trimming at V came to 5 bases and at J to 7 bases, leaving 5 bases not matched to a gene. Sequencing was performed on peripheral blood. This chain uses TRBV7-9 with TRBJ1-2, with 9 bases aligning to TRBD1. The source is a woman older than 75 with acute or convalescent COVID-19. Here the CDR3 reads CASSPGQGVGYTF. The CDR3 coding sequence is TGTGCCAGCAGCCCGGGACAGGGTGTTGGCTACACCTTC.